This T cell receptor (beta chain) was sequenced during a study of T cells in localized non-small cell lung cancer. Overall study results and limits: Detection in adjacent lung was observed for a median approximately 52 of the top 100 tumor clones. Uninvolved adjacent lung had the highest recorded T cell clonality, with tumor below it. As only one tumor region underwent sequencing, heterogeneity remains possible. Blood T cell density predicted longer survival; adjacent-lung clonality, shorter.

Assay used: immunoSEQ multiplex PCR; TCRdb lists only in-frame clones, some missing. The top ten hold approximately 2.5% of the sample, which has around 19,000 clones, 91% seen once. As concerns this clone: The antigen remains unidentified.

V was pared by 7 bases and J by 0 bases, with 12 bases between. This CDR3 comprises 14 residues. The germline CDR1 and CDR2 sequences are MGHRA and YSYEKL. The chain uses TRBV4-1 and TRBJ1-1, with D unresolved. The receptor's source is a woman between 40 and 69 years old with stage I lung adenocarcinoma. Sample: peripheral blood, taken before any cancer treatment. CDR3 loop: CASMVGSMNTEAFF. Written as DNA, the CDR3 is TGCGCCAGCATGGTGGGGTCGATGAACACTGAAGCTTTCTTT.